A single sample is the source of the 31 T cell receptor beta chains below, sequenced in a study of blood T cells in healthy people across ages (dated by TCRdb to the mid-2010s). The library was made by 5' RACE. This sample was sequenced with an Illumina HiSeq 2500. The second PCR ran for roughly 7 to 11 cycles and used a J-beta primer mix along with a sample-barcoded 5' primer. TCRdb itself trimmed the public reads at Q25 with fastp, ran MiXCR and retained productive beta chains. Every entry covers one CDR3 protein and lists the most common genes and DNA from its rows. Present in this sample are 1.4 million or so distinct CDR3 sequences, roughly 43% of which were seen just once. Roughly 3.7% of the sample is taken by the ten largest. Sequencing was carried out using blood. Receptor source: a woman under 30 in good health.

This clonotype was picked up a small number of times. The chain uses TRBV20-1 and TRBJ2-1, with 8 bases identical to TRBD2. Germline V gene lookup returns CDR1 DFQATT and CDR2 SNEGSKA (reference sequence). The CDR3 has 16 amino acids. Trimming cost V 2 bases and J 4 bases; bases outside gene matches: 10. This chain's CDR3 is CSARLSPTSVYNEQFF. CDR3 in DNA: TGCAGTGCTAGACTTTCTCCGACTAGCGTATACAATGAGCAGTTCTTC.

In this sample, this clonotype turned up a few times. The chain carries TRBV9 and TRBJ2-5, with 7 nucleotides matching TRBD2. Germline CDR1 and CDR2: SGDLS and YYNGEE. The CDR3 is 14 amino acids. V shed 4 bases and J 2 bases; nucleotides not matched to a gene: 5. CDR3 sequence reads: CASSPRGEQETQYF. In DNA, the CDR3 is TGTGCCAGCAGCCCCCGGGGGGAACAAGAGACCCAGTACTTC.

The chain couples TRBV28 to TRBJ1-1, with a possible D match to TRBD1 (5 bases). Per the germline V gene, CDR1 is MDHEN and CDR2 is SYDVKM. This CDR3 has 15 amino acids. Trimming took 6 bases from V and 3 from J, leaving 17 bases between them. The CDR3 is CASSWEGRVHTEAFF. In DNA, the CDR3 is TGTGCCAGCAGCTGGGAGGGCAGGGTCCACACTGAAGCTTTCTTT. The full variable domain, with the rest looked up from reference TRBV28 and TRBJ1-1, is DVKVTQSSRYLVKRTGEKVFLECVQDMDHENMFWYRQDPGLGLRLIYFSYDVKMKEKGDIPEGYSVSREKKERFSLILESASTNQTSMYLCASSWEGRVHTEAFFGQGTRLTVV.

As regards this clonotype: With a much larger clone just one base away, this may be a read error. This chain uses TRBV7-9 with TRBJ2-7, with no clear D. The CDR3 covers 14 residues. Per germline, CDR1 SEHNR and CDR2 FQNEAQ (reference sequence). V lost 1 base, J lost 7 bases, and 14 bases lay in between. This CDR3 reads CASSLVGRSDEQYF. CDR3 DNA: TGTGCCAGCAGCTTAGTTGGTAGGAGCGATGAGCAGTACTTC.

This clonotype occurred a few times. The gene calls are TRBV18 and TRBJ2-5, with D perhaps being TRBD1 or TRBD2 (7 bases each). CDR1 and CDR2 from the germline V gene are KGHSH and LQKENI. V shed 4 bases and J shed 2 bases, with 17 bases lying between them. This CDR3 spans 16 amino acids. This CDR3 is CASSRRQGLLQETQYF. The CDR3 DNA reads as TGTGCCAGCTCACGTCGACAGGGACTATTGCAAGAGACCCAGTACTTC. Full variable domain (remainder filled in from reference TRBV18 and TRBJ2-5): NAGVMQNPRHLVRRRGQEARLRCSPMKGHSHVYWYRQLPEEGLKFMVYLQKENIIDESGMPKERFSAEFPKEGPSILRIQQVVRGDSAAYFCASSRRQGLLQETQYFGPGTRLLVL.

There are a few counts of this clonotype. V is TRBV4-1 and J is TRBJ2-3; the D call may be TRBD1 or TRBD2 (6 bases each). V shed 3 bases and J shed 2 bases, with 15 bases lying between them. This CDR3 comprises 16 residues. Germline assignment: CDR1 MGHRA and CDR2 YSYEKL. The CDR3: CASSHRGPADTDTQYF. The CDR3 bases are TGCGCCAGCAGCCATCGGGGGCCCGCGGACACAGATACGCAGTATTTT.

About this clonotype: A much bigger clone sits one base away, suggesting this may be a read error. V is TRBV10-3 and J is TRBJ1-5, with D uncertain. Germline V gives CDR1 ENHRY, CDR2 SYGVKD. The CDR3 length is 16 residues. The CDR3 bases are TGTGCCACCAGTGAGTCCGGGCGATATAGCAATCAGCCCCAGCATTTT. Protein product: CATSESGRYSNQPQHF.

This clonotype was detected only a few times. The chain has TRBV7-8 and TRBJ2-6; TRBD1 matches 9 bases. CDR3 length equals 19 residues. The V gene's germline CDR1 is SGHVS and CDR2 FQNEAQ. Trimming at V came to 4 bases and at J to 2 bases, leaving 12 bases not matched to a gene. The CDR3 coding sequence is TGTGCCAGCAGCTCCGACCGGGACAGGGAGTTCGCTGGGGCCAACGTCCTGACTTTC. This encodes CASSSDRDREFAGANVLTF.

To note about this clonotype: The junction does not match germline at one end; this may be a read error. The rearrangement links TRBV7-7 to TRBJ1-5; D gene unclear. The CDR3 has 17 residues. CDR1 and CDR2 (germline): SSHAT, FNYEAQ (reference sequence). CDR3 loop: CASSLQGPCPPNQPQHF. The CDR3 region has the DNA TGTGCTAGCAGCTTACAAGGGCCCTGCCCTCCAAATCAGCCCCAGCATTTT.

This clonotype turned up a few times. The CDR3 loop is CASSLARVSYEQYF. CDR3 nucleotide sequence: TGTGCCAGCAGCTTGGCACGGGTATCCTACGAGCAGTACTTC. The J gene is TRBJ2-7, the V gene TRBV5-5, with D unclear. Trimming took 0 bases from V and 1 from J, leaving 8 bases between them. Germline V gene data show CDR1 as SGHKS and CDR2 as YYEKEE (reference sequence). This CDR3 has 14 residues. The variable domain in full, completed from reference TRBV5-5 and TRBJ2-7, reads DAGVTQSPTHLIKTRGQQVTLRCSPISGHKSVSWYQQVLGQGPQFIFQYYEKEERGRGNFPDRFSARQFPNYSSELNVNALLLGDSALYLCASSLARVSYEQYFGPGTRLTVT.

This clonotype occurred a few times. The J gene is TRBJ2-3, the V gene TRBV4-2, with 10 bases identical to TRBD2. The V segment lost 5 bases and the J segment 2 bases; nucleotides outside the gene matches: 13. Germline V gene sequence: CDR1 LGHNA, CDR2 YNFKEQ. The CDR3 length is 18 residues. The CDR3 sequence: CASSSQNTSGAFTDTQYF. DNA of the CDR3: TGTGCCAGCAGCTCACAAAATACTAGCGGGGCCTTCACAGATACGCAGTATTTT.

The chain uses TRBV29-1 and TRBJ1-6; 7 bases agree with TRBD1. V lost 6 bases to trimming and J lost 5 bases; unmatched junction nucleotides: 10. The CDR3 runs 15 residues. CDR1 SQVTM and CDR2 ANQGSEA come from the germline V gene. CDR3 sequence (DNA): TGCAGCGTAGCGACAACAGGGGACCATAATTCACCCCTCCACTTT. Translation gives CSVATTGDHNSPLHF.

On this clonotype: This may come from a read error, since a much larger clone is one base off. This chain connects TRBV12-3 or TRBV12-4 to TRBJ2-1, with 8 bases fitting TRBD2. The CDR3 is 14 amino acids. CDR3 amino acids: CASSLDGLAAEQLF. The CDR3 nucleotides read TGTGCCAGCAGTTTGGACGGACTAGCAGCTGAGCAGTTATTC.

This clonotype was detected only once. This chain links TRBV4-1 with TRBJ2-5; D is unresolved. The DNA end is more similar to TRBJ2-7, so the J call may be wrong. CDR1 and CDR2 from the germline V gene are MGHRA and YSYEKL. This CDR3 has 14 residues. The CDR3 sequence is CASSQHGESYEQYF. The CDR3, as DNA: TGCGCCAGCAGCCAACATGGGGAATCCTACGAGCAGTACTTC.

This sequence joins TRBV20-1 and TRBJ1-2; D is uncertain. Trimming took off 0 bases at V and 4 bases at J, with 9 bases between the two ends. This CDR3 region has 13 residues. The germline CDR1 and CDR2 sequences are DFQATT and SNEGSKA (reference sequence). CDR3: CSAREGGVYGYTF. The CDR3 coding sequence is TGCAGTGCTAGAGAAGGAGGAGTCTATGGCTACACCTTC.

This clonotype was observed a few times. V usage is TRBV20-1 and J usage is TRBJ1-6, with 7 bases fitting TRBD1. CDR1 DFQATT and CDR2 SNEGSKA come from the germline V gene (reference sequence). The J segment lost 7 bases and the V segment lost 8 bases, leaving 8 bases of the junction unmatched. The CDR3 has 13 amino acids. CDR3 residues: CSTGASRNSPLHF. CDR3 DNA: TGCAGTACAGGGGCTTCTAGGAATTCACCCCTCCACTTT.

V gene TRBV20-1 combines with J gene TRBJ2-3; the D gene is possibly TRBD1 (5 bases). Germline V lookup: CDR1 DFQATT, CDR2 SNEGSKA (reference sequence). This CDR3 comprises 16 residues. The V end lost 1 base, the J end lost 1 base, and 15 bases lay between the germline ends. This CDR3 reads CSARAGASPRTDTQYF. The CDR3 DNA reads as TGCAGTGCTAGAGCTGGGGCGAGCCCCCGCACAGATACGCAGTATTTT.

This chain connects TRBV6-6 to TRBJ1-2; no reliable D call. Germline loops: CDR1 MNHNY, CDR2 SVGAGI (reference sequence). There are 12 residues in the CDR3. Trimming removed 4 bases at V and 6 bases at J, with 9 bases between. CDR3 sequence: CASSCSQDGYTF. CDR3 nucleotides: TGTGCCAGCAGTTGCTCCCAGGATGGCTACACCTTC.

J is TRBJ2-7 and V is TRBV28; D is uncertain. Per the germline V gene, CDR1 is MDHEN and CDR2 is SYDVKM. The CDR3 runs to 15 residues. Between the trimmed V and J ends, which lost 2 bases and 1 base, there was a span of 12 bases. DNA of the CDR3: TGTGCCAGCAGTTTACCGGGCTTTAAGTCCTACGAGCAGTACTTC. Protein: CASSLPGFKSYEQYF.

The chain has TRBV4-2 and TRBJ2-1; D possibly corresponds to TRBD2 (6 bases). Per germline, CDR1 LGHNA and CDR2 YNFKEQ. The ends were cut back, 4 bases at V and 5 bases at J, with 15 bases in the middle. The CDR3 has 15 residues. The CDR3 DNA reads as TGTGCCAGCAGCCCCTCGTCCCCGGGAGACAATGAGCAGTTCTTC. It yields the protein CASSPSSPGDNEQFF.

This clonotype has more than one count but fewer than ten. V usage is TRBV7-2 and J usage is TRBJ2-7; possible D gene TRBD2, 7 bases. The CDR3 spans 17 residues. Germline V lookup: CDR1 SGHTA, CDR2 FQGNSA. V dropped 1 base and J dropped 0 bases, with 16 bases sitting between them. CDR3 DNA sequence: TGTGCCAGCAGCTTAGAAGGGGGGGCGGGTAGCTCCTACGAGCAGTACTTC. Protein product: CASSLEGGAGSSYEQYF.

This clonotype has more than one count but fewer than ten. J is TRBJ2-7 and V is TRBV15; 7 nucleotides match TRBD1. The CDR3 is 12 amino acids. Germline CDR1 reads LNHNV; CDR2 reads YYDKDF (reference sequence). The junction had 4 bases not matched to a gene; V was cut back by 8 bases and J by 3 bases. CDR3 in amino acids: CATGDSGYEQYF. CDR3 in DNA: TGTGCCACCGGGGACAGCGGCTACGAGCAGTACTTC.

The chain links TRBV28 to TRBJ1-1, with 7 bases fitting TRBD1. Trimming removed 10 bases from V and 3 bases from J; junction bases left unmatched: 5. CDR3 length: 12 amino acids. Germline V gene data show CDR1 as MDHEN and CDR2 as SYDVKM. The CDR3 loop is CATHRGYTEAFF. The CDR3 DNA sequence: TGTGCCACCCACAGGGGATACACTGAAGCTTTCTTT.

As for this clonotype: A read error may explain this, as a much larger clone is one base away. The gene calls are TRBV10-3 and TRBJ1-6; TRBD1 matches at 7 bases. Germline V gene data show CDR1 as ENHRY and CDR2 as SYGVKD. V trimming: 10 bases; J trimming: 9 bases; junction bases outside the gene matches: 9. The CDR3 is 13 amino acids. The CDR3 loop reads CATRTGGGSPLHF. Here the CDR3 DNA reads TGTGCCACCAGGACAGGCGGAGGTTCACCCCTCCACTTT.

J is TRBJ1-1 and V is TRBV15; unclear D gene. The ends were cut back, 3 bases at V and 7 bases at J, with 9 bases in the middle. Germline V gene sequence: CDR1 LNHNV, CDR2 YYDKDF (reference sequence). This CDR3 spans 12 amino acids. The CDR3 nucleotides are TGTGCCACCAGCAGGAGCCAAGGTGAAGCTTTCTTT. Encoded protein: CATSRSQGEAFF.

There are a few counts of this clonotype. This chain uses TRBV14 with TRBJ1-2, with unresolved D. The V end was cut by 0 bases, the J end by 1 base, with 9 bases between. Germline loops: CDR1 SGHDN, CDR2 FVKESK. The CDR3 covers 15 residues. The CDR3 spells CASSQDDPLNYGYTF. CDR3 coding DNA: TGTGCCAGCAGCCAAGATGATCCACTTAACTATGGCTACACCTTC.

The chain is built from TRBV7-2 and TRBJ1-6, with TRBD1 as a possible D gene (5 bases). The germline V and J ends were trimmed by 1 base and 4 bases, with 11 bases remaining between them. The germline CDR1 and CDR2 sequences are SGHTA and FQGNSA. This CDR3 comprises 16 residues. CDR3 amino acids: CASSLDWGLYNSPLHF. As DNA, the CDR3 is TGTGCCAGCAGCTTAGATTGGGGGTTGTATAATTCACCCCTCCACTTT.

The chain employs TRBV4-3 and TRBJ1-2, with a tentative D call TRBD1 (5 bases). Trimming pared 2 bases from V and 6 bases from J, leaving 16 bases between. This CDR3 region has 15 residues. Germline V gene lookup returns CDR1 LGHNA and CDR2 YSLEER. CDR3 region: CASSQSFREKDGYTF. DNA for the CDR3: TGCGCCAGCAGCCAATCGTTCAGGGAAAAAGATGGCTACACCTTC.

J is TRBJ2-1 and V is TRBV12-3 or TRBV12-4; D possibly corresponds to TRBD2 (5 bases). This CDR3 is 13 amino acids long. V was shortened by 8 bases and J by 10 bases, with 18 bases between the two germline ends. DNA of the CDR3: TGTGCCAGCGCTTCCCCACTAGAAGCCGAGCAGTTCTTC. Translated: CASASPLEAEQFF.

This clonotype occurred a few times. The rearrangement uses TRBV7-8 and TRBJ2-5; possible D gene TRBD2, 6 bases. This CDR3 is 16 amino acids long. The ends were cut back, 5 bases at V and 5 bases at J, with 21 bases in the middle. Germline CDR1 reads SGHVS; CDR2 reads FQNEAQ. The CDR3 loop reads CASSPPPTGGVETQYF. For the CDR3, the DNA is TGTGCCAGCAGCCCGCCCCCCACGGGCGGGGTTGAGACCCAGTACTTC. The entire variable domain, with the rest obtained from reference TRBV7-8 and TRBJ2-5, is as follows: GAGVSQSPRYKVAKRGQDVALRCDPISGHVSLFWYQQALGQGPEFLTYFQNEAQLDKSGLPSDRFFAERPEGSVSTLKIQRTQQEDSAVYLCASSPPPTGGVETQYFGPGTRLLVL.

The chain combines TRBV2 with TRBJ2-1; TRBD2 agrees at 10 bases. V dropped 6 bases and J dropped 3; count of bases not matched to a gene: 8. CDR3 length: 16 amino acids. Germline V gene lookup returns CDR1 SNHLY and CDR2 FYNNEI. The CDR3 DNA reads as TGTGCCAGCAGGGGACTAGCGTTAGGATTCTACAATGAGCAGTTCTTC. Translated: CASRGLALGFYNEQFF.